Detailed here is one T cell receptor (beta chain). The target antigen is unknown. At one end the junction does not follow the germline gene, possibly because of a read error. The data were taken from a study of T cell responses to AZD1222 COVID-19 vaccine. The table came from immunoSEQ multiplex PCR; TCRdb's copy has only in-frame clones and leaves some out. Found here are around 99,000 clones, about 93% of them singletons; the top ten hold roughly 6.2%. Findings and limits, study-wide: Among the donors, most were white British and more were female, and clonal diversity was possibly underestimated. Regions 160-218 and 743-854 dominated among vaccine-associated CD4 TCRs spanning spike. Reportedly, nearly half the spike-specific TCRs target unmutated variant regions. Every sample of the repertoires postdated the peak T cell response.

In germline, CDR1 is MDHEN, CDR2 SYDVKM. CDR3 length: 12 residues. The TCR comes from an adult who received the AZD1222 COVID-19 vaccine. This chain uses TRBV28 with TRBJ1-4, with 7 bases that match TRBD1. Sample: peripheral blood, taken 28 days after the second AZD1222 dose. The CDR3 sequence: CASSVVGTALLF. CDR3 in DNA: TGTGCCAGCAGTGTAGTCGGGACAGCCCTGCTTTTT.